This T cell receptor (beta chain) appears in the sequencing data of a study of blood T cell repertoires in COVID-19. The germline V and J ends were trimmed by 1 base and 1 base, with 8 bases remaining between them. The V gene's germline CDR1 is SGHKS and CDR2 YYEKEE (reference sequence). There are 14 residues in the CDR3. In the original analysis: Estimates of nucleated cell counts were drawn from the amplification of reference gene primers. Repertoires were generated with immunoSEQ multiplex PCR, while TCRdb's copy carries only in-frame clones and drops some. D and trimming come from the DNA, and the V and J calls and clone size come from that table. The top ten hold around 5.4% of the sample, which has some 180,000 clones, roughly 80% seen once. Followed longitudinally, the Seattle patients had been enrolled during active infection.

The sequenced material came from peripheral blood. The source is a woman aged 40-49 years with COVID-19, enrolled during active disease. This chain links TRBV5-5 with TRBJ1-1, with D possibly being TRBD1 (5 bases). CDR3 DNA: TGTGCCAGCAGCTTGAGCGGGGGGAACACTGAAGCTTTCTTT. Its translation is CASSLSGGNTEAFF.